Listed here are 8 T cell receptor beta chains from one sample, sequenced in a study of blood T cell repertoires in COVID-19. Method: immunoSEQ multiplex PCR; TCRdb's copy keeps in-frame clones and lacks some. The data show about 70,000 clones, 75% to 90% seen once. Material for sequencing was peripheral blood. The source of these receptors is a man between 65 and 80 years old who had recovered from COVID-19.

This clone was counted a single time. V gene TRBV15 combines with J gene TRBJ2-7, with 10 bases that match TRBD2. The CDR3 totals 15 residues. V shed 1 base and J 4 bases; nucleotides not matched to a gene: 4. Germline V CDR1 and CDR2: LNHNV, YYDKDF (reference sequence). CDR3 protein: CATSRAGTSVYEQYF. CDR3 in DNA: TGTGCCACCAGCAGAGCCGGGACTAGCGTTTACGAGCAGTACTTC.

The chain is built from TRBV7-8 and TRBJ2-7; D is perhaps TRBD2 (6 bases). V was trimmed by 4 bases and J by 4 bases, leaving 17 bases between them. Germline CDR1 and CDR2: SGHVS and FQNEAQ. This CDR3 has 15 residues. In nucleotides, the CDR3 is TGTGCCAGCAGCTCGGACGTGGGGGGTATATACGAGCAGTACTTC. It encodes CASSSDVGGIYEQYF.

The J gene is TRBJ2-5, the V gene TRBV5-8, with 12 positions matching TRBD2. Germline values: CDR1 SGHTS, CDR2 YDEGEE. The trim removed 4 bases at V and 9 bases at J, leaving 7 bases unmatched. The CDR3 sequence is 14 residues long. The CDR3 region is CASSIRLAGDSQYF. The CDR3 DNA reads TGTGCCAGCAGCATAAGACTAGCGGGAGATTCCCAGTACTTC.

The rearrangement links TRBV7-9 to TRBJ2-3; D not resolved. The V end lost 5 bases, the J end lost 0 bases, and 9 bases lay between the germline ends. This CDR3 comprises 14 residues. Germline V lookup: CDR1 SEHNR, CDR2 FQNEAQ (reference sequence). This CDR3 is CASSPTASTDTQYF. The CDR3 DNA reads as TGTGCCAGCAGCCCCACAGCAAGCACAGATACGCAGTATTTT.

The rearrangement links TRBV30 to TRBJ2-2; D uncertain. Germline loops: CDR1 GTSNPN, CDR2 SVGIG (reference sequence). V was trimmed by 0 bases and J by 5 bases, leaving 4 bases between them. CDR3 length: 12 residues. CDR3 sequence reads: CAWSVQTGELFF. CDR3 sequence (DNA): TGTGCCTGGAGTGTACAGACCGGGGAGCTGTTTTTT.

The rearrangement joins TRBV7-8 to TRBJ2-1, with TRBD2 matching over 12 bases. The junction had 8 bases not matched to a gene; V was cut back by 1 base and J by 4 bases. The germline gives CDR1 SGHVS, CDR2 FQNEAQ. The length of the CDR3 is 18 residues. DNA of the CDR3: TGTGCCAGCAGCTTAGGATATCCCGGACTAGCGGGGTACAATGAGCAGTTCTTC. Its translation: CASSLGYPGLAGYNEQFF.

The genes are TRBV9 and TRBJ2-5; 10 bases are a match to TRBD1. With V trimmed by 4 bases and J by 1 base, 4 bases remained unmatched. Germline V gives CDR1 SGDLS, CDR2 YYNGEE. This CDR3 region has 15 residues. The CDR3 loop reads CASSTGQGVQETQYF. Here the CDR3 DNA reads TGTGCCAGCAGCACAGGACAGGGGGTCCAAGAGACCCAGTACTTC.

This chain joins TRBV29-1 and TRBJ1-4; tentatively, D is TRBD1 (5 bases). Germline V gene lookup returns CDR1 SQVTM and CDR2 ANQGSEA. The CDR3 has 15 amino acids. V lost 6 bases to trimming and J lost 8 bases, with 22 bases between them. The CDR3 spells CSVQIAQGGGEKLFF. As DNA, the CDR3 is TGCAGCGTCCAGATCGCCCAGGGAGGAGGGGAAAAACTGTTTTTT.